A single sample gave rise to the 16 T cell receptor beta chains below, sequenced in a study of blood T cell repertoires in COVID-19. Libraries were prepared by immunoSEQ multiplex PCR; TCRdb keeps only in-frame clonotypes and omits some of them. The sample consists of 150,000 to 200,000 clones, over 70% of them appearing once. Material for sequencing was PBMCs or T cells enriched from blood (not recorded which). These receptors all come from an older woman who had recovered from COVID-19.

The chain is built from TRBV19 and TRBJ1-4; a weak D match, TRBD1 (6 bases). Germline V gene sequence: CDR1 LNHDA, CDR2 SQIVND (reference sequence). Trimming removed 9 bases from V and 8 bases from J, with 16 bases in between. CDR3 length: 13 amino acids. The CDR3 reads CASKQGLGEKLFF. In DNA form, the CDR3 reads TGTGCCAGCAAACAGGGATTGGGGGAAAAACTGTTTTTT.

In DNA, the CDR3 is TGTGCCAGCAGCCTAGGAGGACAGGGGGTCCACGAGCAGTACTTC. This sequence encodes CASSLGGQGVHEQYF. The genes are TRBV7-9 and TRBJ2-7; 10 positions match TRBD1. Trimming took 5 bases from V and 5 from J; bases not matched to a gene: 9. Germline CDR1 and CDR2: SEHNR and FQNEAQ (reference sequence). The CDR3 loop spans 15 amino acids.

In this sample, this clone turned up many times. The chain links TRBV7-9 to TRBJ1-6, with TRBD1 as a possible D gene (6 bases). Germline assignment: CDR1 SEHNR and CDR2 FQNEAQ (reference sequence). V lost 6 bases, J lost 7 bases, and 16 bases lay in between. CDR3 size: 15 residues. Here the CDR3 DNA reads TGTGCCAGCAGTCGGGATTCGGACAGAAATTCACCCCTCCACTTT. It is translated as CASSRDSDRNSPLHF. The variable domain in full, completed from reference TRBV7-9 and TRBJ1-6, reads DTGVSQNPRHKITKRGQNVTFRCDPISEHNRLYWYRQTLGQGPEFLTYFQNEAQLEKSRLLSDRFSAERPKGSFSTLEIQRTEQGDSAMYLCASSRDSDRNSPLHFGNGTRLTVT.

The chain couples TRBV5-6 to TRBJ1-2; D gene uncertain. Germline-derived CDR1 and CDR2 are SGHDT and YYEEEE. The CDR3 spans 12 residues. Trimming cost V 5 bases and J 5 bases, with 10 bases left between them. In DNA form, the CDR3 reads TGTGCCAGCAGAGAGAACTCTTATGGCTACACCTTC. Translation: CASRENSYGYTF. Variable domain in full (rest from reference TRBV5-6 and TRBJ1-2): DAGVTQSPTHLIKTRGQQVTLRCSPKSGHDTVSWYQQALGQGPQFIFQYYEEEERQRGNFPDRFSGHQFPNYSSELNVNALLLGDSALYLCASRENSYGYTFGSGTRLTVV.

The V call is TRBV1, the J call TRBJ1-6; the table calls TRBD1, which could not be checked here. TRBV1 is an annotated pseudogene. This CDR3 has 15 residues. The CDR3 here is CTSSTFPPGNSPLHF. DNA of the CDR3: TGCACCAGCAGCACATTCCCCCCTGGCAATTCACCCCTCCACTTT.

V gene TRBV7-2 combines with J gene TRBJ2-3, with a possible D match to TRBD1 (6 bases). Germline V gene lookup returns CDR1 SGHTA and CDR2 FQGNSA. Deletions cut 3 bases from V and 1 base from J, with 14 bases between. CDR3 length: 16 residues. CDR3 DNA: TGTGCCAGCAGCTTTAACAGGGCGTTCGGCACAGATACGCAGTATTTT. Protein sequence: CASSFNRAFGTDTQYF.

The chain recombines TRBV19 with TRBJ2-1, with TRBD2 matching over 11 bases. Germline V CDR1 and CDR2: LNHDA, SQIVND (reference sequence). Losses at the gene ends were 5 bases for V and 4 bases for J; bases not matched to a gene: 7. The CDR3 is 16 amino acids. The CDR3 DNA reads TGTGCCAGTAGTCTCCGTTGGACTAGCGGGTACAATGAGCAGTTCTTC. The encoded protein is CASSLRWTSGYNEQFF.

V usage is TRBV19 and J usage is TRBJ1-1; D gene unclear. The CDR3 length is 15 residues. The V gene's germline CDR1 is LNHDA and CDR2 SQIVND (reference sequence). V was trimmed by 5 bases and J by 3 bases, leaving 16 bases between them. CDR3 loop: CASSLRVGMDTEAFF. CDR3 nucleotides: TGTGCCAGTAGTTTGAGGGTAGGTATGGACACTGAAGCTTTCTTT.

This clone was counted between two and nine times. The V and J genes are TRBV9 and TRBJ1-1; 10 bases align to TRBD1. Losses at the gene ends were 2 bases for V and 10 bases for J; bases not matched to a gene: 5. Germline V gives CDR1 SGDLS, CDR2 YYNGEE. This CDR3 is 13 amino acids long. The CDR3 DNA sequence: TGTGCCAGCAGCGTCCTGGACAGGGGGGCAGCTTTCTTT. The encoded protein is CASSVLDRGAAFF.

The chain recombines TRBV6-5 with TRBJ2-5; tentatively, D is TRBD1 (5 bases). This CDR3 spans 14 amino acids. Trimming shortened V by 2 bases and J by 6 bases, and 13 bases separated the two germline ends. Per germline, CDR1 MNHEY and CDR2 SVGAGI. The CDR3 spells CASSYTRSGKTQYF. The CDR3 nucleotides read TGTGCCAGCAGTTACACAAGGTCAGGGAAGACCCAGTACTTC.

This chain uses TRBV5-6 with TRBJ2-7; D might be TRBD1 (6 bases). The CDR3 covers 13 residues. V was trimmed by 4 bases and J by 5 bases, leaving 13 bases between them. Germline V gives CDR1 SGHDT, CDR2 YYEEEE. This CDR3 reads CASSTPGENEQYF. In DNA, the CDR3 is TGTGCCAGCAGCACCCCAGGGGAGAACGAGCAGTACTTC.

The V and J genes are TRBV18 and TRBJ1-1, with D perhaps matching TRBD1 (5 bases). This CDR3 is 14 amino acids long. With 1 base removed from V and 1 base from J, the gap between germline ends came to 7 bases. The V gene's germline CDR1 is KGHSH and CDR2 LQKENI. The CDR3 sequence: CASSPQGRNTEAFF. CDR3 nucleotides: TGTGCCAGCTCACCACAGGGGCGGAACACTGAAGCTTTCTTT.

The gene calls are TRBV19 and TRBJ2-3; TRBD2 might be the D (5 bases). The CDR3 runs 15 residues. Per the germline V gene, CDR1 is LNHDA and CDR2 is SQIVND (reference sequence). Trimming took 0 bases from V and 4 from J, leaving 11 bases between them. DNA for the CDR3: TGTGCCAGTAGTATAGATCACAGCGGCGCAGATACGCAGTATTTT. This translates into CASSIDHSGADTQYF.

J is TRBJ2-5 and V is TRBV13; D gene ambiguous. V was clipped by 4 bases and J by 2 bases, with 11 bases between them. This CDR3 region has 14 residues. Germline V lookup: CDR1 PRHDT, CDR2 FYEKMQ (reference sequence). CDR3: CASSSPRQQETQYF. The CDR3 region has the DNA TGTGCCAGCAGCTCGCCCAGGCAGCAAGAGACCCAGTACTTC.

V gene TRBV20-1 combines with J gene TRBJ1-1; D may be TRBD1 (6 bases). CDR3 length: 11 residues. Looked up from germline, CDR1 is DFQATT and CDR2 is SNEGSKA (reference sequence). CDR3 residues: CSGQGSAEAFF. CDR3 bases: TGCAGCGGGCAGGGGAGCGCTGAAGCTTTCTTT.

This clone was observed a few times. V gene TRBV9 combines with J gene TRBJ1-2; D call uncertain. CDR1 SGDLS and CDR2 YYNGEE come from the germline V gene. The CDR3 spans 13 residues. V gave up 0 bases and J gave up 8 bases, with 11 bases separating them. CDR3 sequence reads: CASSVASLRGYTF. The CDR3 DNA follows: TGTGCCAGCAGCGTAGCGTCCCTCCGGGGCTACACCTTC.